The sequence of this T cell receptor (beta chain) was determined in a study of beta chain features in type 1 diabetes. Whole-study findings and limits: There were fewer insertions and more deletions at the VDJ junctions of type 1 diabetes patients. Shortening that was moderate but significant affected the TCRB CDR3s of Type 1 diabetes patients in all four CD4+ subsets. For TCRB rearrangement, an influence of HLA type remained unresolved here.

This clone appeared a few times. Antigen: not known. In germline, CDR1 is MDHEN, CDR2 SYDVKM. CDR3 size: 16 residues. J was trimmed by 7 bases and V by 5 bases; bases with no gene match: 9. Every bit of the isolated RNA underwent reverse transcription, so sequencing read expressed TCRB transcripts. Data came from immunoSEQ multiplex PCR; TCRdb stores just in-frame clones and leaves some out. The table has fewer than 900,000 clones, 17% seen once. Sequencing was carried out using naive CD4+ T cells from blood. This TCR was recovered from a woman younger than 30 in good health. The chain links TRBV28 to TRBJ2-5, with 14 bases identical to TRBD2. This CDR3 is CASSELGLAGVGTQYF. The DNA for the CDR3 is TGTGCCAGCAGTGAATTGGGACTAGCGGGAGTCGGGACCCAGTACTTC.